The 3 T cell receptor beta chains below all came from one sample that was sequenced in a study of blood T cell repertoires in COVID-19. Sequencing used immunoSEQ multiplex PCR; TCRdb keeps in-frame clones, though not all of them. The sample holds about 300,000 clones; 86% are singletons and the top ten take 1.6%. The specimen sequenced was peripheral blood. Receptors were obtained from a woman in her 50s with acute or convalescent COVID-19.

The chain has TRBV9 and TRBJ2-1; D not resolved. Germline loops: CDR1 SGDLS, CDR2 YYNGEE. The CDR3 consists of 13 residues. V lost 2 bases and J 7 bases, leaving 10 bases between the germline ends. This chain's CDR3 is CASSVFAQNEQFF. The CDR3 region has the DNA TGTGCCAGCAGCGTTTTTGCCCAGAATGAGCAGTTCTTC.

The genes are TRBV28 and TRBJ2-3; 7 bases map to TRBD2. Germline-derived CDR1 and CDR2 are MDHEN and SYDVKM. This CDR3 spans 13 amino acids. Trimming at V came to 5 bases and at J to 4 bases, leaving 3 bases not matched to a gene. The CDR3 DNA sequence: TGTGCCAGCAGTCCCCGGGGGGCAGATACGCAGTATTTT. The encoded protein is CASSPRGADTQYF.

The V gene is TRBV2, the J gene TRBJ2-4; D is perhaps TRBD1 (6 bases). Germline V gene lookup returns CDR1 SNHLY and CDR2 FYNNEI. The CDR3 totals 13 residues. Trimming stripped 10 bases from V and 0 bases from J, with 10 bases between. The DNA for the CDR3 is TGTGCCACCCGGGACACAGCCAAAAACATTCAGTACTTC. It specifies CATRDTAKNIQYF.